These 23 T cell receptor beta chains share one sample of origin, sequenced in a study of OX40 agonist ivuxolimab in advanced cancers. Profiled with immunoSEQ multiplex PCR; TCRdb holds only in-frame clones, not every one. The repertoire consists of fewer than 200,000 clones, with approximately 94% occurring once and the leading ten covering 0.31%. Material: CD4+ or CD8+ T cells sorted from blood, obtained in a trial of the OX40 agonist ivuxolimab. These receptors all come from an adult with an advanced solid tumor such as melanoma, head and neck, liver or kidney cancer.

This chain connects TRBV2 to TRBJ1-2; D perhaps matches TRBD1 (5 bases). Trimming pared 1 base from V and 8 bases from J, leaving 11 bases between. The CDR3 has 13 residues. Germline loops: CDR1 SNHLY, CDR2 FYNNEI. CDR3 in amino acids: CASSEERGEGYTF. In DNA, the CDR3 is TGTGCCAGCAGTGAAGAGAGGGGAGAGGGCTACACCTTC.

The chain recombines TRBV7-9 with TRBJ1-6, with D tentatively TRBD1 (5 bases). The V end lost 7 bases, the J end lost 6 bases, and 13 bases lay between the germline ends. The CDR3 is 14 amino acids. The germline gives CDR1 SEHNR, CDR2 FQNEAQ (reference sequence). Here the CDR3 reads CASTPVGVNSPLHF. For the CDR3, the DNA is TGTGCCAGCACCCCCGTGGGGGTTAATTCACCCCTCCACTTT.

V and J are TRBV7-3 and TRBJ2-1; maybe TRBD1 (6 bases). The CDR3 runs to 14 residues. Germline CDR1 and CDR2: SGHTA and FQGTGA. Trimming took 5 bases from V and 2 from J, leaving 10 bases between them. DNA for the CDR3: TGTGCCAGCAGCGCACGGACAGCCTACAATGAGCAGTTCTTC. This gives the protein CASSARTAYNEQFF. Variable domain in full (rest from reference TRBV7-3 and TRBJ2-1): GAGVSQTPSNKVTEKGKYVELRCDPISGHTALYWYRQSLGQGPEFLIYFQGTGAADDSGLPNDRFFAVRPEGSVSTLKIQRTERGDSAVYLCASSARTAYNEQFFGPGTRLTVL.

The rearrangement joins TRBV6-5 to TRBJ2-7; no definite D call. Germline V CDR1 and CDR2: MNHEY, SVGAGI. This CDR3 spans 14 amino acids. Deletions cut 2 bases from V and 6 bases from J, with 14 bases between. The CDR3 bases are TGTGCCAGCAGTTACGACCGACAAGCAGGCGAGCAGTACTTC. This translates into CASSYDRQAGEQYF.

The rearrangement uses TRBV28 and TRBJ2-1; 11 bases match TRBD1. Looked up from germline, CDR1 is MDHEN and CDR2 is SYDVKM. V lost 8 bases to trimming and J lost 1 base; unmatched junction nucleotides: 13. This CDR3 region has 18 residues. CDR3 in DNA: TGTGCCAGCCAACCCCCAGGACAGGGGGCTTTATCCTACAATGAGCAGTTCTTC. This codes for CASQPPGQGALSYNEQFF.

A single count supports this clone. The chain carries TRBV7-9 and TRBJ2-5, with 8 bases that match TRBD1. After removal of 3 bases from V and 1 base from J, the junction contained 4 bases not matched to a gene. There are 15 residues in the CDR3. Germline V CDR1 and CDR2: SEHNR, FQNEAQ (reference sequence). This CDR3 is CASSFDRGSQETQYF. In DNA, the CDR3 is TGTGCCAGCAGCTTCGACAGGGGCAGCCAAGAGACCCAGTACTTC.

This rearrangement joins TRBV6-1 to TRBJ1-2, with D unresolved. Germline CDR1 and CDR2: MNHNS and SASEGT. This CDR3 contains 15 residues. V was clipped by 7 bases and J by 4 bases, with 19 bases between them. The CDR3 loop reads CASTAGHTALYGYTF. The CDR3 DNA reads TGTGCCAGCACCGCGGGCCACACCGCCCTCTATGGCTACACCTTC.

The chain uses TRBV18 and TRBJ1-1, with a weak D call TRBD1 (6 bases). Germline values: CDR1 KGHSH, CDR2 LQKENI. The CDR3 runs 13 residues. V lost 3 bases and J 8 bases, leaving 13 bases between the germline ends. CDR3 region: CASSPDRPLEAFF. DNA for the CDR3: TGTGCCAGCTCACCCGACAGGCCCCTGGAAGCTTTCTTT.

The V gene is TRBV5-5, the J gene TRBJ2-1; tentatively, D is TRBD2 (5 bases). Trimming took 1 base from V and 5 from J, leaving 13 bases between them. Germline lookup yields CDR1 SGHKS and CDR2 YYEKEE (reference sequence). This CDR3 is 15 amino acids long. CDR3 nucleotides: TGTGCCAGCAGCTTGTTGAGTGGGGAGAACAATGAGCAGTTCTTC. It is translated as CASSLLSGENNEQFF.

This clone has only one observation. The genes are TRBV28 and TRBJ2-7; 9 bases agree with TRBD1. The V gene's germline CDR1 is MDHEN and CDR2 SYDVKM. J gave up 1 base and V 2 bases, and 3 bases lay outside the gene matches. This CDR3 is 15 amino acids long. CDR3 nucleotides: TGTGCCAGCAGTTTAGGAGGGACAGGGTCCTACGAGCAGTACTTC. Translating gives CASSLGGTGSYEQYF.

The CDR3 region has the DNA TGTGCCAGCAGCTTAGGTGGGACAGGACTCTACGAGCAGTACTTC. Its translation is CASSLGGTGLYEQYF. This rearrangement joins TRBV7-2 to TRBJ2-7; 8 bases line up with TRBD1. Germline assignment: CDR1 SGHTA and CDR2 FQGNSA. Trimming cost V 1 base and J 3 bases; bases outside gene matches: 5. This CDR3 contains 15 residues.

The CDR3 spells CASSPRLADNEQFF. The CDR3 DNA reads TGTGCCAGCAGCCCACGACTAGCGGATAATGAGCAGTTCTTC. The chain recombines TRBV7-9 with TRBJ2-1, with TRBD2 matching 9 bases. CDR3 size: 14 residues. Germline V gene sequence: CDR1 SEHNR, CDR2 FQNEAQ (reference sequence). Trimming took 5 bases from V and 7 from J; bases not matched to a gene: 6. Full variable domain (outside the CDR3, taken from reference TRBV7-9 and TRBJ2-1): DTGVSQNPRHKITKRGQNVTFRCDPISEHNRLYWYRQTLGQGPEFLTYFQNEAQLEKSRLLSDRFSAERPKGSFSTLEIQRTEQGDSAMYLCASSPRLADNEQFFGPGTRLTVL.

This clone appeared a few times. V is TRBV19 and J is TRBJ1-2; TRBD1 matches 9 bases. CDR3 size: 14 residues. Per germline, CDR1 LNHDA and CDR2 SQIVND (reference sequence). The J segment lost 7 bases and the V segment lost 7 bases, leaving 10 bases of the junction unmatched. CDR3: CASMVGDRASGYTF. Written as DNA, the CDR3 is TGTGCCAGTATGGTAGGGGACAGGGCCTCTGGCTACACCTTC.

The chain joins TRBV4-3 to TRBJ2-3; unclear D gene. CDR1 is LGHNA, CDR2 YSLEER, per germline. The CDR3 runs to 17 residues. The germline V and J ends were trimmed by 1 base and 0 bases, with 14 bases remaining between them. The CDR3 DNA sequence: TGCGCCAGCAGCCAAGTCGCTCGTTCCGCTAGCACAGATACGCAGTATTTT. Protein product: CASSQVARSASTDTQYF.

The rearrangement links TRBV4-3 to TRBJ1-5; no clear D gene. Germline CDR1 LGHNA, CDR2 YSLEER. The V gene lost 0 bases and the J gene lost 5 bases, with 14 bases spanning the gap. The CDR3 covers 16 residues. CDR3: CASSQDRAGPDQPQHF. Written as DNA, the CDR3 is TGCGCCAGCAGCCAAGATCGGGCCGGGCCCGATCAGCCCCAGCATTTT.

This chain joins TRBV6-5 and TRBJ1-2; D is unclear. Per germline, CDR1 MNHEY and CDR2 SVGAGI. The V end was cut by 8 bases, the J end by 3 bases, with 19 bases between. The CDR3 extends over 15 amino acids. The CDR3 protein is CASSIGPPRDYGYTF. DNA for the CDR3: TGTGCCAGCTCAATTGGACCTCCGAGGGACTATGGCTACACCTTC.

This rearrangement joins TRBV27 to TRBJ2-3; 7 bases line up with TRBD2. The CDR3 loop spans 15 amino acids. V lost 4 bases, J lost 0 bases, and 4 bases stayed unmatched. The germline V gene has CDR1 MNHEY and CDR2 SMNVEV (reference sequence). The CDR3 coding sequence is TGTGCCAGCAGTTCCCCGGGGGGAAGCACAGATACGCAGTATTTT. It translates to CASSSPGGSTDTQYF.

This chain links TRBV29-1 with TRBJ1-4; D call uncertain. Germline V gene sequence: CDR1 SQVTM, CDR2 ANQGSEA. There are 16 residues in the CDR3. V gave up 5 bases and J gave up 0 bases, with 16 bases separating them. The CDR3 is CSVLGWADATNEKLFF. The CDR3 bases are TGCAGCGTTCTAGGGTGGGCCGATGCAACTAATGAAAAACTGTTTTTT. Full variable domain (outside the CDR3, taken from reference TRBV29-1 and TRBJ1-4): SAVISQKPSRDICQRGTSLTIQCQVDSQVTMMFWYRQQPGQSLTLIATANQGSEATYESGFVIDKFPISRPNLTFSTLTVSNMSPEDSSIYLCSVLGWADATNEKLFFGSGTQLSVL.

The chain combines TRBV21-1 with TRBJ2-1; TRBD1, as called in the table, went unchecked against the DNA. TRBV21-1 is listed as a pseudogene. This CDR3 has 15 residues. The CDR3 loop reads CASSNLRDRDNEQFF. CDR3 sequence (DNA): TGTGCCAGCAGCAACTTGCGGGACAGAGACAATGAGCAGTTCTTC.

This clone was seen a handful of times. The chain recombines TRBV10-3 with TRBJ1-5; D ambiguous. CDR1 and CDR2 (germline): ENHRY, SYGVKD. This CDR3 contains 15 residues. V lost 7 bases, J lost 1 base, and 14 bases lay in between. CDR3 residues: CAIKPAGNSNQPQHF. Here the CDR3 DNA reads TGTGCCATCAAACCAGCCGGGAACAGCAATCAGCCCCAGCATTTT.

The V gene is TRBV6-6, the J gene TRBJ2-7; D is undetermined. Germline V gives CDR1 MNHNY, CDR2 SVGAGI (reference sequence). Trimming took 2 bases from V and 4 from J, leaving 12 bases between them. The CDR3 covers 14 residues. The DNA for the CDR3 is TGTGCCAGCAGTTACGCGGCAGAGACATACGAGCAGTACTTC. It encodes CASSYAAETYEQYF.

This chain connects TRBV4-1 to TRBJ2-2; D gene uncertain. The germline V and J ends were trimmed by 6 bases and 4 bases, with 12 bases remaining between them. The germline CDR1 and CDR2 sequences are MGHRA and YSYEKL. The CDR3 covers 14 residues. CDR3 in amino acids: CASSIGASTGELFF. For the CDR3, the DNA is TGCGCCAGCAGTATTGGAGCGAGCACCGGGGAGCTGTTTTTT.

The gene calls are TRBV5-1 and TRBJ2-1; D tentatively reads TRBD1 or TRBD2 (5 bases each). The CDR3 is made up of 14 amino acids. Germline values: CDR1 SGHRS, CDR2 YFSETQ. The V and J ends lost 4 bases and 9 bases respectively, with 17 bases between them. CDR3 amino acids: CASSPSRGTLEQFF. The CDR3 nucleotides read TGCGCCAGCAGCCCCTCCAGAGGGACCCTTGAGCAGTTCTTC.